This TCR beta chain was identified during a study of T cell responses to AZD1222 COVID-19 vaccine. On the study more broadly: Recipients boosted at about 4 weeks or about 12 weeks are pooled. General study points: Unmutated variant regions are reportedly targeted by nearly half of spike-specific TCRs. Baseline seropositivity occurred in only a handful of AZD1222 recipients. After the peak T cell response, and only then, were repertoires sampled.

Data came from immunoSEQ multiplex PCR; TCRdb stores just in-frame clones and leaves some out. This table has approximately 160,000 clones, 75% to 95% appearing once. This clone has only a few counts. Antigen unknown. This receptor was identified in an adult in good health. Sequenced here: peripheral blood, sampled on day 0 of AZD1222 vaccination.

This CDR3 reads CASSYVAARAGDTQYF. DNA for the CDR3: TGTGCCAGCAGTTACGTGGCGGCCCGGGCCGGGGATACGCAGTATTTT. The genes are TRBV6-2 or TRBV6-3 and TRBJ2-3, with D unclear. Germline loops: CDR1 MNHEY, CDR2 SVGEGT. CDR3 length equals 16 residues. The V and J ends lost 2 bases and 6 bases respectively, with 18 bases between them.